A selection of T cell receptor beta chains follows, all from one sample in a study of CD8 T cells in Susac syndrome. TCRdb processed the immunoSEQ multiplex PCR reads anew with MiXCR; each CDR3 protein has one entry. The sample comprises tens of thousands of distinct CDR3 sequences, around 94% of which are singletons, and roughly 0.24% rests with the top ten. Sequenced material: CD8+ T cells from PBMCs. Receptors were obtained from a human donor in good health. Each CDR3 is given with its conserved first and last residue. D genes are given only for firm matches. Some rows have no size entry. The others give once, few or many, or a class for an expanded clone.

J gene,clone size,D gene,V gene,CDR3 DNA,CDR3 protein
TRBJ2-4,NA,TRBD1,TRBV27,TGTGCCAGCAGTTCTACAGGGGGGCAGGGACCCAAAAACATTCAGTACTTC,CASSSTGGQGPKNIQYF
TRBJ1-2,NA,TRBD1,TRBV5-1,TGCGCCAGCAGCCCCCGGCCGACAGGGACCTATGGCTACACCTTC,CASSPRPTGTYGYTF
TRBJ1-2,NA,TRBD1,TRBV20-1,TGCAGTGCTAGGCTACGGGACAGGGCCCGTATTGAGAGGGGCTACACCTTC,CSARLRDRARIERGYTF
TRBJ1-2,NA,NA,TRBV11-2,TGTGCCAGCACCTCCTACCGACAGGAAGACGGCTACACCTTC,CASTSYRQEDGYTF
TRBJ2-7,NA,NA,TRBV6-5,TGTGCCAGCAGTTACTCGAACGGACAGCTCTACGAGCAGTACTTC,CASSYSNGQLYEQYF
TRBJ1-5,NA,NA,TRBV6-6,TGTGCCAGCAGTTACTCGATCAGCGGTCAGCCCCAGCATTTT,CASSYSISGQPQHF
TRBJ2-1,NA,TRBD2,TRBV28,TGTGCCAGCCGTTCTCCGGGACTAGTCATCAATGAGCAGTTCTTC,CASRSPGLVINEQFF
TRBJ1-1,NA,NA,TRBV5-1,TGCGCCAGCAGTTCCCCCGGGAACACTGAAGCTTTCTTT,CASSSPGNTEAFF
TRBJ2-7,NA,TRBD1,TRBV27,TGTGCCAGCAGCCACCAACAAACAGGGGGAGTCCTATACGAGCAGTACTTC,CASSHQQTGGVLYEQYF
TRBJ1-1,NA,NA,TRBV3-1,TGTGCCAGCACCTCAAAACAGGGCGTGAACACTGAAGCTTTCTTT,CASTSKQGVNTEAFF
TRBJ2-1,NA,NA,TRBV6-5,TGTGCCAGCAGTTCCGGCCGCGCGAATGAGCAGTTCTTC,CASSSGRANEQFF
TRBJ2-1,NA,NA,TRBV12-3/TRBV12-4,TGTGCCAGCAGTCCTAGCGCTCCCTCCTACAATGAGCAGTTCTTC,CASSPSAPSYNEQFF
TRBJ2-5,few,NA,TRBV5-4,TGTGCCAGCAGCTTTGCGGCAGTCCAAGAGACCCAGTACTTC,CASSFAAVQETQYF
TRBJ2-1,NA,NA,TRBV15,TGTGCCACCAGCAGAGGCCGACGGGGAACGTATGAGCAGTTCTTC,CATSRGRRGTYEQFF
TRBJ1-5,NA,NA,TRBV7-9,TGTGCCAGCAGCTTCGCAGGGTGGGGTGGCAATCAGCCCCAGCATTTT,CASSFAGWGGNQPQHF
TRBJ2-5,NA,TRBD2,TRBV24-1,TGTGCCACCAGTGATCCCAGCGGCGAGCGGGATGGCGGGACCCAGTACTTC,CATSDPSGERDGGTQYF
TRBJ2-2,NA,TRBD1,TRBV12-3/TRBV12-4,TGTGCCCTCGCCGGGACAGGAAACACCGGGGAGCTGTTTTTT,CALAGTGNTGELFF
TRBJ2-7,once,NA,TRBV5-1,TGCGCCAGCAGCTTGTTTGTCTGCGGGGTTTACGAGCAGTACTTC,CASSLFVCGVYEQYF
TRBJ1-1,NA,TRBD1,TRBV6-2/TRBV6-3,TGTGCCAGCAGTTATTCGTCACGGACAGGGACCAACACTGAAGCTTTCTTT,CASSYSSRTGTNTEAFF
TRBJ1-1,NA,NA,TRBV24-1,TGTGCCACCAGTGATCCCGGAGGAGAGGACGAAGCTTTCTTT,CATSDPGGEDEAFF
TRBJ1-5,NA,TRBD1,TRBV14,TGTGCCAGCAGCCAAGGAAAGGACAGGGGGCGAAGCAATCAGCCCCAGCATTTT,CASSQGKDRGRSNQPQHF
TRBJ2-7,NA,TRBD1,TRBV9,TGTGCCAGCAGCGTTCCGGACAGGGGGCCGGACGAGCAGTACTTC,CASSVPDRGPDEQYF
TRBJ2-3,NA,TRBD2,TRBV28,TGTGCCAGCAGTTTAGCGGGAGCGTCACTAAGAAACACAGATACGCAGTATTTT,CASSLAGASLRNTDTQYF
TRBJ1-5,NA,NA,TRBV6-2/TRBV6-3,TGTGCCAGCACCCTAACCTCCAGGAATCAGCCCCAGCATTTT,CASTLTSRNQPQHF
TRBJ2-7,once,NA,TRBV7-9,TGTGCCAGCAGCACGGCTCTCGAGCAGTACTTC,CASSTALEQYF
TRBJ1-5,NA,NA,TRBV28,TGTGCCAGCACCCACGGACAATCTGTATATCAGCCCCAGCATTTT,CASTHGQSVYQPQHF
TRBJ2-3,once,NA,TRBV14,TGTGCCAGCAGCCAACGAGGACGCCGGGAGAGGGCGCAGTATTTT,CASSQRGRRERAQYF
TRBJ2-5,once,NA,TRBV6-2/TRBV6-3,TGTGCCAGCAGTTGGCTAGTACGGGGGGAGACCCAGTACTTC,CASSWLVRGETQYF
TRBJ2-1,once,NA,TRBV15,TGTGCCACCAGCGACCAAACAGGGTCATCTGAGCAGTTCTTC,CATSDQTGSSEQFF
TRBJ1-2,NA,TRBD1,TRBV7-9,TGTGCCAGCAGCCCCAGTCGGACAGGGGGTATTGTCGACTACACCTTC,CASSPSRTGGIVDYTF
TRBJ2-5,NA,TRBD2,TRBV5-6,TGTGCCAGCGCTTCTTTAGCGGGAGGGTGGCAAGAGACCCAGTACTTC,CASASLAGGWQETQYF
TRBJ1-1,NA,NA,TRBV19,TGTGCCAGTAGTACTCGGGCAGCGGGGAGGGTCACTGAAGCTTTCTTT,CASSTRAAGRVTEAFF
TRBJ2-1,NA,NA,TRBV27,TGTGCCAGCAGTATGGGGACTGGGAGCAGGGGTGAGCAGTTCTTC,CASSMGTGSRGEQFF
TRBJ2-7,NA,NA,TRBV7-9,TGTGCCAGCAGCTCCCCGTGGGGGGAGAACTCCTACGAGCAGTACTTC,CASSSPWGENSYEQYF
TRBJ2-1,NA,NA,TRBV7-8,TGTGCCAGCAGCCCCTTGGGATTCGCTTACAATGAGCAGTTCTTC,CASSPLGFAYNEQFF
TRBJ1-5,NA,NA,TRBV20-1,TGCAGTGCTAGAGATAAGAGGGGCGGAGGTCAGCCCCAGCATTTT,CSARDKRGGGQPQHF
TRBJ1-4,NA,NA,TRBV12-3/TRBV12-4,TGTGCCAGCTCCCAGAGCGGGGGTAGAGAAAAACTGTTTTTT,CASSQSGGREKLFF
TRBJ2-3,NA,NA,TRBV12-5,TGTGCTAGTGGCACCGGGACCTCGAGCACAGATACGCAGTATTTT,CASGTGTSSTDTQYF
TRBJ2-1,few,NA,TRBV4-3,TGCGCCAGCAGAGCAATTGGCAACAATGAGCAGTTCTTC,CASRAIGNNEQFF
TRBJ1-1,NA,NA,TRBV20-1,TGCAGTGCTACGAACACTGAAGCTTTCTTT,CSATNTEAFF
TRBJ1-5,once,NA,TRBV27,TGTGCCGCCGGACACCTTCAGCCCCAGCATTTT,CAAGHLQPQHF
TRBJ2-1,NA,NA,TRBV10-3,TGTGCCATCGGTTGGGACTGGTTCATCCCGACCTACAATGAGCAGTTCTTC,CAIGWDWFIPTYNEQFF
TRBJ1-4,once,NA,TRBV19,TGTGCCAGTAGTTTGGACAAGGTCGATGAAAAACTGTTTTTT,CASSLDKVDEKLFF
TRBJ1-1,NA,NA,TRBV20-1,TGCAGTGCTAGACAGGGGTGGAACACTGAAGCTTTCTTT,CSARQGWNTEAFF
TRBJ1-1,NA,NA,TRBV27,TGTGCCAGCCACACCGGGACCTCCCCTGCCCGGAACACTGAAGCTTTCTTT,CASHTGTSPARNTEAFF
TRBJ2-6,NA,NA,TRBV6-4,TGTGCCAGCAGTAAGGACAGCTCTGGGGCCAACGTCCTGACTTTC,CASSKDSSGANVLTF
TRBJ2-2,NA,TRBD2,TRBV7-6,TGTGCCAGCAGCTTAGTCATCGGACTAGCGGGAGGGAAAGACACCGGGGAGCTGTTTTTT,CASSLVIGLAGGKDTGELFF
TRBJ2-1,NA,NA,TRBV7-3,TGTGCCAGCAGCTTTTATAGCGGAAATGAGCAGTTCTTC,CASSFYSGNEQFF
TRBJ1-5,NA,TRBD1,TRBV5-6,TGTGCCAGCAGCTCCGGACAGGGTAGACAGCCCCAGCATTTT,CASSSGQGRQPQHF
TRBJ1-1,NA,NA,TRBV21-1,TGTGCCAGCAGCTTGAAGCAGGGAGGGGACACTGAAGCTTTCTTT,CASSLKQGGDTEAFF
TRBJ2-3,NA,NA,TRBV27,TGTGCCAGCAGTTCTGGCGGGAACACAGATACGCAGTATTTT,CASSSGGNTDTQYF